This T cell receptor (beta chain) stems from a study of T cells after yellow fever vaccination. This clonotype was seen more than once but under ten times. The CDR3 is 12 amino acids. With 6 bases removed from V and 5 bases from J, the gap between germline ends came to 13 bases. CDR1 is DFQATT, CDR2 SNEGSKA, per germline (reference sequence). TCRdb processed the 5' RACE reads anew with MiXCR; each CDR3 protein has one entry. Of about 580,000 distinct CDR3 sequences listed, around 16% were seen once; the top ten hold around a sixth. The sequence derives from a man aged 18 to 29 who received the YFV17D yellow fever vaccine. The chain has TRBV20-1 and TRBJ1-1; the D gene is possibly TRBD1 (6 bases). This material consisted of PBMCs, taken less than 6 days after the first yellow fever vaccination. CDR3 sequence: CSATQGRTEAFF. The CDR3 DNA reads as TGCAGTGCGACACAGGGACGGACTGAAGCTTTCTTT.